What follows are 18 T cell receptor beta chains derived from one specimen sequenced in a study of cytomegalovirus exposure and HLA in healthy donors. Primers for the PCR totalled 60 Vbeta and 13 Jbeta. This table comes from immunoSEQ multiplex PCR, and its TCRdb copy is limited to in-frame clones, with some not included. The data contain under 200,000 clones, over 75% of them seen just once; the ten biggest clones take up about 0.5%. Sample: PBMCs. Source of these receptors: a woman aged 45-65 years in good health and CMV-seronegative.

The chain combines TRBV2 with TRBJ1-5; no clear D gene. The V gene's germline CDR1 is SNHLY and CDR2 FYNNEI. This CDR3 is built from 13 residues. Deletions cut 6 bases from V and 7 bases from J, with 13 bases between. CDR3 loop: CASREAVGQPQHF. In DNA, the CDR3 is TGTGCCAGCAGGGAGGCGGTCGGCCAGCCCCAGCATTTT.

The rearrangement joins TRBV28 to TRBJ2-2; 11 bases fit TRBD2. V shed 6 bases and J 3 bases; nucleotides not matched to a gene: 3. CDR3 size: 15 residues. The germline CDR1 and CDR2 sequences are MDHEN and SYDVKM. CDR3 protein: CASRLAGVDTGELFF. CDR3 nucleotide sequence: TGTGCCAGCAGACTAGCGGGGGTAGACACCGGGGAGCTGTTTTTT.

The chain joins TRBV7-9 to TRBJ1-2; TRBD1 matches 8 bases. Per the germline V gene, CDR1 is SEHNR and CDR2 is FQNEAQ (reference sequence). The length of the CDR3 is 15 residues. The V segment lost 5 bases and the J segment 4 bases; nucleotides outside the gene matches: 9. The chain's CDR3 is CASSVQNRGFYGYTF. CDR3 DNA sequence: TGTGCCAGCAGCGTGCAAAACAGGGGGTTCTATGGCTACACCTTC.

This rearrangement joins TRBV11-2 to TRBJ1-1; TRBD1 agrees at 10 bases. Germline V gene sequence: CDR1 SGHAT, CDR2 FQNNGV. Unmatched junction bases numbered 5, after V lost 1 base and J lost 3 bases. This CDR3 is 16 amino acids long. CDR3 amino acids: CASSLVIGTGDTEAFF. The CDR3 DNA is TGTGCCAGCAGCTTAGTCATTGGGACAGGGGACACTGAAGCTTTCTTT.

This chain links TRBV20-1 with TRBJ2-7; no definite D call. This CDR3 region has 11 residues. The V end was cut by 3 bases, the J end by 2 bases, with 5 bases between. Germline values: CDR1 DFQATT, CDR2 SNEGSKA (reference sequence). CDR3 sequence (DNA): TGCAGTGCTAGTCAGGCCTACGAGCAGTACTTC. This codes for CSASQAYEQYF.

The chain employs TRBV18 and TRBJ2-7; TRBD1 might be the D (6 bases). The germline V and J ends were trimmed by 3 bases and 6 bases, with 15 bases remaining between them. The CDR3 consists of 14 residues. Germline CDR1 and CDR2: KGHSH and LQKENI. In DNA, the CDR3 is TGTGCCAGCTCACCGTTGGACAGCCAGGCCGAGCAGTACTTC. This sequence encodes CASSPLDSQAEQYF.

The gene calls are TRBV29-1 and TRBJ2-5; D is possibly TRBD2 (6 bases). The V end was cut by 6 bases, the J end by 11 bases, with 22 bases between. This CDR3 region has 13 residues. Germline lookup yields CDR1 SQVTM and CDR2 ANQGSEA. The CDR3 loop is CSVYGEKTGEQYF. CDR3 nucleotide sequence: TGCAGCGTGTACGGGGAGAAGACGGGGGAGCAGTACTTC.

This clone has just one count. The chain couples TRBV9 to TRBJ1-5; TRBD1 might be the D (5 bases). Trimming took off 0 bases at V and 6 bases at J, with 7 bases between the two ends. In germline, CDR1 is SGDLS, CDR2 YYNGEE. This CDR3 is built from 13 residues. The CDR3 DNA is TGTGCCAGCAGCGTAGGGGGGGGTCAGCCCCAGCATTTT. Its protein is CASSVGGGQPQHF.

V gene TRBV13 combines with J gene TRBJ2-5, with 9 bases aligning to TRBD2. The DNA end lines up better with TRBJ2-7; the J call may be wrong. The CDR3 loop spans 16 amino acids. CDR1 is PRHDT, CDR2 FYEKMQ, per germline (reference sequence). CDR3 bases: TGTGCCAGCAGCCCCGTGGGGACTAGCATATTCGACGAGCAGTACTTC. Its protein is CASSPVGTSIFDEQYF.

This chain links TRBV30 with TRBJ1-2; perhaps TRBD1 as D (6 bases). The CDR3 is 15 amino acids. CDR1 is GTSNPN, CDR2 SVGIG, per germline (reference sequence). Trimming pared 2 bases from V and 8 bases from J, leaving 21 bases between. This chain's CDR3 is CAWSSVTGLVWGYTF. The CDR3 DNA sequence: TGTGCCTGGAGTTCGGTAACAGGGCTTGTGTGGGGCTACACCTTC.

With respect to this clone: Other DNA sequences of this sample code for an identical CDR3. The rearrangement joins TRBV5-1 to TRBJ2-3, with 13 bases fitting TRBD2. This CDR3 region has 16 residues. V lost 4 bases to trimming and J lost 1 base; unmatched junction nucleotides: 3. Per germline, CDR1 SGHRS and CDR2 YFSETQ. CDR3 in DNA: TGCGCCAGCAGCCCCGGACTAGCGGGAGGCACAGATACGCAGTATTTT. This sequence encodes CASSPGLAGGTDTQYF.

This clone was counted between two and nine times. The gene calls are TRBV28 and TRBJ1-2; the match to TRBD1 covers 9 bases. Germline V gene data show CDR1 as MDHEN and CDR2 as SYDVKM. The J segment lost 7 bases and the V segment lost 3 bases, leaving 24 bases of the junction unmatched. The CDR3 is 20 amino acids. The CDR3 DNA reads TGTGCCAGCAGTTTCGGCGGTTTGGACGGGACAGGGCCCGCGGGGGGTGGCTACACCTTC. It encodes CASSFGGLDGTGPAGGGYTF.

The chain combines TRBV7-9 with TRBJ2-1, with D possibly TRBD2 on 5 matching bases. The CDR3 has 15 residues. From germline, CDR1 is SEHNR and CDR2 FQNEAQ (reference sequence). V dropped 1 base and J dropped 6 bases, with 13 bases sitting between them. In nucleotides, the CDR3 is TGTGCCAGCAGCTTAGTACAGAGGGAGATCAATGAGCAGTTCTTC. The encoded protein is CASSLVQREINEQFF. Based on the CDR3 plus reference TRBV7-9 and TRBJ2-1, the full variable domain is DTGVSQNPRHKITKRGQNVTFRCDPISEHNRLYWYRQTLGQGPEFLTYFQNEAQLEKSRLLSDRFSAERPKGSFSTLEIQRTEQGDSAMYLCASSLVQREINEQFFGPGTRLTVL.

V is TRBV29-1 and J is TRBJ2-1, with 9 nucleotides matching TRBD2. Germline lookup yields CDR1 SQVTM and CDR2 ANQGSEA. With 6 bases clipped from V and 12 bases from J, the junction kept 3 bases outside the gene matches. The CDR3 loop spans 10 amino acids. CDR3 DNA: TGCAGCGTCGGGACTAGCCTGCAGTTCTTC. This translates into CSVGTSLQFF.

This clone was picked up one time. The rearrangement uses TRBV7-9 and TRBJ2-3, with D possibly TRBD2 on 5 matching bases. V lost 6 bases and J 14 bases, leaving 18 bases between the germline ends. Germline V CDR1 and CDR2: SEHNR, FQNEAQ (reference sequence). The CDR3 has 12 residues. CDR3 nucleotide sequence: TGTGCCAGCAGTTCACTGGAGGTAGCAAGGTATTTT. Protein sequence: CASSSLEVARYF.

The chain employs TRBV5-1 and TRBJ2-1, with TRBD2 identical over 10 bases. The CDR3 has 13 amino acids. V gave up 5 bases and J gave up 9 bases; unmatched junction bases: 5. CDR1 is SGHRS and CDR2 is YFSETQ in the germline V gene. The CDR3 region has the DNA TGCGCCAGCAGGCATGCTAGCGGGGGTGAGCAGTTCTTC. It codes for CASRHASGGEQFF.

The rearrangement links TRBV27 to TRBJ2-1; TRBD1 matches 8 bases. The CDR3 is 15 amino acids. The V gene end was trimmed by 7 bases and the J gene end by 4 bases; junction bases not matched to a gene: 9. Germline-derived CDR1 and CDR2 are MNHEY and SMNVEV (reference sequence). The CDR3 region has the DNA TGTGCCAGCAACTTCCGGGACAGGAGGTACAATGAGCAGTTCTTC. Translating it yields CASNFRDRRYNEQFF.

The chain carries TRBV13 and TRBJ2-7; perhaps TRBD2 as D (5 bases). This CDR3 spans 14 amino acids. Trimming took 7 bases from V and 3 from J, leaving 16 bases between them. The germline CDR1 and CDR2 sequences are PRHDT and FYEKMQ (reference sequence). CDR3 amino acids: CASTHRGLLYEQYF. In nucleotides, the CDR3 is TGTGCCAGCACCCATCGGGGATTGCTCTACGAGCAGTACTTC.